Detailed here is one TCR beta chain. This sample is drawn from a study of blood T cell repertoires in COVID-19. Study-level background: Material from acute and convalescent COVID-19 was sourced from the United States, Italy and Spain. Sources were T cells, B-cell-depleted T cells, or PBMCs; the material itself was cDNA or gDNA.

Methods used by the authors: Using reference gene primer amplification, nucleated cell counts were estimated. TCRdb's copy holds only in-frame clones and misses some; the assay was immunoSEQ multiplex PCR. The V and J calls and clone size were taken over from that table, and D and trimming were inferred from the DNA. Of about 300,000 clones listed, around 88% are singletons. Per the germline V gene, CDR1 is SGHTA and CDR2 is FQGNSA. With 1 base removed from V and 4 bases from J, the gap between germline ends came to 8 bases. This CDR3 has 14 residues. The chain is built from TRBV7-2 and TRBJ1-3; D unclear. The sequence came from a woman in her 50s with acute or convalescent COVID-19. Sequencing was carried out using peripheral blood. CDR3 sequence reads: CASSLGGVGNTIYF. CDR3 DNA sequence: TGTGCCAGCAGCTTAGGTGGAGTCGGAAACACCATATATTTT.